The 18 T cell receptor beta chains given below trace back to one sample, sequenced in a study of blood T cells in healthy people across ages. PCR was performed a second time for about 7 to 11 cycles using a sample-barcoded 5' primer and a J-beta primer mix. MiXCR, run by TCRdb on the 5' RACE reads, gives a single entry per CDR3 protein. The data hold around 1,000,000 distinct CDR3 sequences, with 30% to 40% observed a single time. The sequencing input was blood. The source of these receptors is a man in his late teens or twenties in good health.

In the case of this clonotype: One end of the junction fails to match germline, which may point to a read error. The rearrangement links TRBV7-2 to TRBJ1-3, with D tentatively TRBD1 (5 bases). This CDR3 is built from 16 residues. Germline loops: CDR1 SGHTA, CDR2 FQGNSA. The CDR3 bases are TGTGCCAGCAGCTTAGGTTCGGGGGGAACTGGAGACACCATATATTTT. This translates into CASSLGSGGTGDTIYF.

The CDR3 DNA sequence: TGTGCCATCAGCATCAACGAGGATGGGCAGTTCTTC. Translating gives CAISINEDGQFF. The chain has TRBV10-3 and TRBJ2-1; no definite D call. Germline CDR1 is ENHRY and CDR2 is SYGVKD. V was shortened by 6 bases and J by 12 bases, with 15 bases between the two germline ends. The CDR3 sequence is 12 residues long.

V usage is TRBV27 and J usage is TRBJ1-2, with a weak D call TRBD1 (5 bases). The CDR3 has 16 amino acids. Looked up from germline, CDR1 is MNHEY and CDR2 is SMNVEV (reference sequence). V was clipped by 2 bases and J by 2 bases, with 15 bases between them. The CDR3: CASSLAGTGFNYGYTF. DNA for the CDR3: TGTGCCAGCAGTTTAGCTGGCACAGGTTTCAACTATGGCTACACCTTC.

The chain links TRBV5-5 to TRBJ2-2, with D possibly TRBD1 on 6 matching bases. The CDR3 consists of 15 residues. Trimming removed 6 bases at V and 5 bases at J, with 17 bases between. Per germline, CDR1 SGHKS and CDR2 YYEKEE (reference sequence). CDR3 coding DNA: TGTGCCAGCATCAACGGACAGTGGGATACCGGGGAGCTGTTTTTT. This encodes CASINGQWDTGELFF.

J is TRBJ2-2 and V is TRBV4-2; 11 nucleotides match TRBD1. From germline, CDR1 is LGHNA and CDR2 YNFKEQ. The CDR3 loop spans 18 amino acids. The V segment lost 4 bases and the J segment 3 bases; nucleotides outside the gene matches: 10. In DNA form, the CDR3 reads TGTGCCAGCAGCCTTATACTTCCGGGACAGGGGGACACCGGGGAGCTGTTTTTT. It specifies CASSLILPGQGDTGELFF.

This clonotype was counted between two and nine times. The rearrangement joins TRBV5-1 to TRBJ2-3; D may correspond to TRBD1 or TRBD2 (5 bases each). This CDR3 is built from 13 residues. Trimming left V 3 bases short and J 1 base short, with 6 bases between. CDR1 is SGHRS and CDR2 is YFSETQ in the germline V gene. As DNA, the CDR3 is TGCGCCAGCAGCTGGGACGGCACAGATACGCAGTATTTT. As protein: CASSWDGTDTQYF.

The chain is built from TRBV7-2 and TRBJ1-4; the D gene is possibly TRBD1 (5 bases). Per the germline V gene, CDR1 is SGHTA and CDR2 is FQGNSA. The CDR3 spans 14 residues. Trimming removed 8 bases from V and 1 base from J, with 11 bases in between. CDR3 sequence: CASGLGGTNEKLFF. CDR3 coding DNA: TGTGCCAGCGGCCTGGGGGGAACTAATGAAAAACTGTTTTTT. Full variable domain (missing parts from reference TRBV7-2 and TRBJ1-4): GAGVSQSPSNKVTEKGKDVELRCDPISGHTALYWYRQSLGQGLEFLIYFQGNSAPDKSGLPSDRFSAERTGGSVSTLTIQRTQQEDSAVYLCASGLGGTNEKLFFGSGTQLSVL.

The genes are TRBV20-1 and TRBJ1-2; D gene ambiguous. Trimming pared 2 bases from V and 3 bases from J, leaving 16 bases between. In germline, CDR1 is DFQATT, CDR2 SNEGSKA (reference sequence). CDR3 size: 15 residues. The CDR3 is CSARPGGRLDYGYTF. CDR3 coding DNA: TGCAGTGCTAGACCGGGTGGGCGGCTAGACTATGGCTACACCTTC.

The sample holds a few counts of this clonotype. The chain is built from TRBV27 and TRBJ2-2, with 7 bases identical to TRBD1. Germline-derived CDR1 and CDR2 are MNHEY and SMNVEV (reference sequence). V lost 3 bases, J lost 1 base, and 2 bases stayed unmatched. This CDR3 is built from 15 residues. The CDR3 sequence is CASSFGQVNTGELFF. CDR3 bases: TGTGCCAGCAGTTTCGGACAGGTGAACACCGGGGAGCTGTTTTTT.

This chain links TRBV6-2 or TRBV6-3 with TRBJ2-1; 8 positions match TRBD2. Per the germline V gene, CDR1 is MNHEY and CDR2 is SVGEGT. This CDR3 is 16 amino acids long. The junction had 6 bases not matched to a gene; V was cut back by 2 bases and J by 3 bases. As DNA, the CDR3 is TGTGCCAGCAGTTACCCCGGGACTAGTATCTACAATGAGCAGTTCTTC. It encodes CASSYPGTSIYNEQFF.

The chain joins TRBV5-6 to TRBJ2-1, with TRBD2 as a possible D gene (5 bases). The end of the DNA fits TRBJ2-7 better, so the J call may be wrong. This CDR3 is built from 20 residues. The germline V gene has CDR1 SGHDT and CDR2 YYEEEE. The DNA for the CDR3 is TGTGCCAGCAAACCTAGTCGTCTAGCCCAAGCGACGAGCTCCTACAATGAGCAGTACTTC. Amino acids: CASKPSRLAQATSSYNEQYF.

V usage is TRBV29-1 and J usage is TRBJ2-1; 12 bases line up with TRBD2. The CDR3 covers 14 residues. Germline V gene data show CDR1 as SQVTM and CDR2 as ANQGSEA. The V segment lost 1 base and the J segment 8 bases; nucleotides outside the gene matches: 3. The CDR3 DNA reads as TGCAGCGTTGAAGGACTAGCGGGGGATTATGAGCAGTTCTTC. Its translation is CSVEGLAGDYEQFF.

The sample holds a few counts of this clonotype. The chain links TRBV7-8 to TRBJ2-7, with a tentative D call TRBD1 (5 bases). Trimming cost V 1 base and J 0 bases, with 19 bases left between them. The CDR3 is 18 amino acids. The germline gives CDR1 SGHVS, CDR2 FQNEAQ. The DNA for the CDR3 is TGTGCCAGCAGCTTAGATGTCCCCAGGCAGGGCAGCTCCTACGAGCAGTACTTC. Translation gives CASSLDVPRQGSSYEQYF. Full variable domain (rest looked up from reference TRBV7-8 and TRBJ2-7): GAGVSQSPRYKVAKRGQDVALRCDPISGHVSLFWYQQALGQGPEFLTYFQNEAQLDKSGLPSDRFFAERPEGSVSTLKIQRTQQEDSAVYLCASSLDVPRQGSSYEQYFGPGTRLTVT.

The chain links TRBV3-1 to TRBJ1-5; possibly TRBD1 for D (5 bases). This CDR3 has 13 amino acids. Germline lookup yields CDR1 LGHDT and CDR2 YNNKEL (reference sequence). V was cut by 1 base and J by 5 bases, with 6 bases left in between. The CDR3 DNA is TGTGCCAGCAGCCAAGGGGACTATCAGCCCCAGCATTTT. Its translation: CASSQGDYQPQHF. The variable domain in full, completed from reference TRBV3-1 and TRBJ1-5, reads DTAVSQTPKYLVTQMGNDKSIKCEQNLGHDTMYWYKQDSKKFLKIMFSYNNKELIINETVPNRFSPKSPDKAHLNLHINSLELGDSAVYFCASSQGDYQPQHFGDGTRLSIL.

The chain joins TRBV19 to TRBJ1-2, with a tentative D call TRBD1 (5 bases). The CDR3 runs to 15 residues. From germline, CDR1 is LNHDA and CDR2 SQIVND (reference sequence). V dropped 4 bases and J dropped 4 bases, with 16 bases sitting between them. CDR3 in DNA: TGTGCCAGTAGTACGGGAATGACAGTGGGCTATGGCTACACCTTC. This encodes CASSTGMTVGYGYTF. The full variable domain, rest sourced from reference TRBV19 and TRBJ1-2, is DGGITQSPKYLFRKEGQNVTLSCEQNLNHDAMYWYRQDPGQGLRLIYYSQIVNDFQKGDIAEGYSVSREKKESFPLTVTSAQKNPTAFYLCASSTGMTVGYGYTFGSGTRLTVV.

The chain couples TRBV6-1 to TRBJ1-4; D gene uncertain. The length of the CDR3 is 14 residues. Germline assignment: CDR1 MNHNS and CDR2 SASEGT. V lost 0 bases, J lost 9 bases, and 11 bases lay in between. CDR3 loop: CASSEARKGKKLFF. DNA for the CDR3: TGTGCCAGCAGTGAAGCAAGAAAGGGCAAAAAACTGTTTTTT.

Regarding this clonotype: Mismatch with germline at one junction end may stem from a read error. This chain links TRBV4-3 with TRBJ1-2; D gene unclear. The CDR3 has 13 amino acids. Germline V gene sequence: CDR1 LGHNA, CDR2 YSLEER. The CDR3, as DNA: TGCGCCAGCAGCCAAGAAAAAAACTATAGCTACACCTTC. It specifies CASSQEKNYSYTF.

The chain joins TRBV18 to TRBJ2-1; 7 bases fit TRBD2. J lost 9 bases, V lost 6 bases, and 14 bases had no gene match. The length of the CDR3 is 15 residues. Germline values: CDR1 KGHSH, CDR2 LQKENI. The CDR3 loop is CASSPRWGGEGEQFF. For the CDR3, the DNA is TGTGCCAGCTCTCCCCGATGGGGGGGGGAAGGTGAGCAGTTCTTC.